This TCR beta chain was recovered during a study of T-cell memory formation after mild COVID-19. Study-wide findings and caveats: Clones contracting day 15 to 85 were balanced CD4/CD8; later expanders leaned CD4+.

One entry per CDR3 protein results from TCRdb running MiXCR on the 5' RACE reads. The sample includes hundreds of thousands of distinct CDR3 sequences, about 20% of them seen just once. Losses at the gene ends were 2 bases for V and 3 bases for J; bases not matched to a gene: 7. CDR1 and CDR2 (germline): SEHNR, FQNEAQ (reference sequence). The CDR3 totals 15 residues. Concerning this clonotype: Its specificity is unknown.

The rearrangement links TRBV7-9 to TRBJ2-7, with 7 bases matching TRBD2. This TCR came from an adult woman who had mild COVID-19 (a few samples of this study predate the infection). Cell type and time point are not known. The sample taken for sequencing was PBMCs or a T cell subset sorted from them (not recorded which). The CDR3 region is CASSLWGAGDYEQYF. DNA for the CDR3: TGTGCCAGCAGCTTATGGGGCGCGGGGGACTACGAGCAGTACTTC.